A selection of T cell receptor beta chains follows, all from one sample in a study of Graves' ophthalmopathy and Graves' hyperthyroidism. From the multiplex PCR reads, TCRdb called clonotypes with MiXCR, one entry per CDR3 protein. The sample lists 600,000 to 700,000 distinct CDR3 sequences; about 38% were seen once. Sequenced sample: peripheral blood. The receptors stem from an adult man with Graves' ophthalmopathy. Each CDR3 is given with its conserved first and last residue. D genes are given only for firm matches. Size tells how often a clone was seen (once, few, many) or the class of an expanded clone, and some rows leave it out.

D	size	V	J	CDR3	DNA
-	-	TRBV12-3/TRBV12-4	TRBJ2-7	CASSFGGQVPYEQYF	TGTGCCAGCAGTTTCGGGGGGCAGGTCCCCTACGAGCAGTACTTC
TRBD1	many	TRBV7-8	TRBJ1-2	CASSLGLTGGVYYGYTF	TGTGCCAGCAGCTTAGGGCTAACAGGGGGCGTTTACTATGGCTACACCTTC
TRBD2	-	TRBV6-5	TRBJ2-7	CASSEAGLAPYEQYF	TGTGCCAGCAGTGAAGCCGGACTAGCGCCCTACGAGCAGTACTTC
-	many	TRBV5-1	TRBJ1-6	CASSFSGPGQAPLHF	TGCGCCAGCAGCTTCTCGGGCCCTGGGCAGGCACCCCTCCACTTT
-	many	TRBV14	TRBJ1-6	CASSQEAGDYSPLHF	TGTGCCAGCAGCCAAGAAGCAGGGGATTATTCACCCCTCCACTTT
-	many	TRBV6-6	TRBJ1-2	CATNPQDFYGYTF	TGTGCCACCAATCCACAGGATTTTTATGGCTACACCTTC
-	few	TRBV6-2/TRBV6-3	TRBJ1-5	CASSSFRSSGNQPQHF	TGTGCCAGCAGTAGTTTTCGGAGCAGTGGCAATCAGCCCCAGCATTTT
-	many	TRBV12-3/TRBV12-4	TRBJ2-7	CASSTLTASYEQYF	TGTGCCAGCAGTACTCTGACAGCATCCTACGAGCAGTACTTC
-	-	TRBV20-1	TRBJ2-7	CSAAVGYRVSCEQYF	TGCAGTGCCGCGGTTGGGTACAGAGTCTCCTGCGAGCAGTACTTC
TRBD1	many	TRBV25-1	TRBJ1-2	CASRRDSSNYGYTF	TGTGCCAGCAGGAGGGACAGTTCTAACTATGGCTACACCTTC
-	few	TRBV6-4	TRBJ2-2	CASSDSKSSAGELFF	TGTGCCAGCAGTGACTCTAAGTCCTCAGCCGGGGAGCTGTTTTTT
-	many	TRBV10-2	TRBJ1-1	CASSERPLNTEAFF	TGCGCCAGCAGTGAAAGGCCGCTGAACACTGAAGCTTTCTTT
TRBD2	-	TRBV25-1	TRBJ2-7	CAITGTSGYEQYF	TGTGCCATCACCGGGACTAGCGGCTACGAGCAGTACTTC
-	few	TRBV7-2	TRBJ1-2	CASSQGFGSPNGYTF	TGTGCCAGCAGCCAGGGGTTCGGGAGCCCTAATGGCTACACCTTC
TRBD1	-	TRBV19	TRBJ1-4	CASSTPDRAAPTNEKLFF	TGTGCCAGTAGTACGCCGGACAGGGCTGCCCCAACTAATGAAAAACTGTTTTTT
-	few	TRBV7-8	TRBJ1-1	CASSFQGFTEAFF	TGTGCCAGCAGCTTTCAGGGTTTCACTGAAGCTTTCTTT
-	once	TRBV29-1	TRBJ1-2	CSVGGPGEDYGYTF	TGCAGCGTTGGTGGTCCCGGAGAGGACTATGGCTACACCTTC
-	-	TRBV25-1	TRBJ2-7	CASSPPWENEQYF	TGTGCCAGCTCACCACCGTGGGAAAACGAGCAGTACTTC
-	many	TRBV12-3/TRBV12-4	TRBJ2-7	CASTEGLRRDEQYF	TGTGCCAGCACCGAAGGACTCCGGAGGGACGAGCAGTACTTC
-	many	TRBV29-1	TRBJ1-5	CSVEEEGGGEGNQPQHF	TGCAGCGTTGAAGAGGAAGGGGGGGGAGAGGGAAATCAGCCCCAGCATTTT
TRBD1	-	TRBV20-1	TRBJ1-4	CSARRGQGDEKLFF	TGCAGTGCTAGAAGGGGGCAGGGGGATGAAAAACTGTTTTTT
TRBD2	few	TRBV5-8	TRBJ2-5	CASSTGLAGEETQYF	TGTGCCAGCAGCACGGGACTAGCGGGGGAAGAGACCCAGTACTTC
TRBD1	many	TRBV11-3	TRBJ1-3	CASSLDGQVAYTIYF	TGTGCCAGCAGCTTAGACGGACAGGTCGCATACACCATATATTTT
TRBD1	once	TRBV7-9	TRBJ2-5	CASSTPHGDRKGETQYF	TGTGCCAGCAGCACCCCTCACGGGGACAGGAAGGGAGAGACCCAGTACTTC
TRBD2	-	TRBV7-2	TRBJ2-5	CASSLVGLAGGRETQYF	TGTGCCAGCAGCTTAGTGGGACTAGCGGGGGGGAGAGAGACCCAGTACTTC
TRBD2	many	TRBV7-3	TRBJ2-7	CASSLGGGRAYEQYF	TGTGCCAGCAGCTTAGGAGGCGGGAGGGCCTACGAGCAGTACTTC
-	many	TRBV20-1	TRBJ2-5	CSASTDRGLQETQYF	TGCAGTGCATCTACGGATCGGGGGCTCCAGGAGACCCAGTACTTC
TRBD1	many	TRBV20-1	TRBJ1-2	CSARDSGQGYTF	TGCAGTGCTAGAGACTCGGGACAGGGTTACACCTTC
TRBD1	-	TRBV25-1	TRBJ1-6	CAGSWGGQTSPLHF	TGTGCCGGCAGTTGGGGGGGACAGACTTCACCCCTCCACTTT
-	few	TRBV12-3/TRBV12-4	TRBJ1-1	CASSTNTPSNTEAFF	TGTGCCAGCAGCACCAACACCCCTTCGAACACTGAAGCTTTCTTT
TRBD1	few	TRBV5-1	TRBJ1-1	CASRGRGEAEAFF	TGCGCCAGCAGAGGCAGGGGGGAAGCTGAAGCTTTCTTT
-	many	TRBV10-3	TRBJ2-5	CAIRSDRNETQYF	TGTGCCATCAGATCAGACAGAAATGAGACCCAGTACTTC
TRBD2	-	TRBV5-6	TRBJ2-3	CASSRLAGGADTQYF	TGTGCCAGCAGCAGACTAGCGGGGGGTGCAGATACGCAGTATTTT
-	-	TRBV2	TRBJ1-5	CASSQDFGYNQPQHF	TGTGCCAGCAGCCAAGATTTCGGATACAATCAGCCCCAGCATTTT
-	-	TRBV25-1	TRBJ2-7	CASSELKGSYEQYF	TGTGCCAGCAGTGAATTAAAGGGGTCCTACGAGCAGTACTTC
TRBD1	-	TRBV5-4	TRBJ2-6	CASSRGQGAYVLTF	TGTGCCAGCAGCCGTGGACAGGGGGCCTACGTCCTGACTTTC
-	-	TRBV7-9	TRBJ2-5	CASSSAGSRGETQYF	TGTGCCAGCAGCTCCGCGGGTTCCCGGGGGGAGACCCAGTACTTC
-	many	TRBV29-1	TRBJ2-7	CSVETVSYEQYF	TGCAGCGTGGAGACAGTATCCTACGAGCAGTACTTC
-	few	TRBV25-1	TRBJ2-1	CASSVGKGNEQFF	TGTGCCAGCAGTGTCGGGAAAGGTAATGAGCAGTTCTTC
TRBD1	many	TRBV27	TRBJ1-2	CASSSTGDGPYGYTF	TGTGCCAGCAGTTCGACAGGGGATGGGCCCTATGGCTACACCTTC
-	many	TRBV20-1	TRBJ1-1	CSARGTGFTEAFF	TGCAGTGCTAGAGGGACGGGTTTCACTGAAGCTTTCTTT